This record looks at one T cell receptor (beta chain) sequence and its context. The antigen this receptor binds is unknown. No per-base quality is available; no much larger clone lies one base away. The data originate from a study of T cell changes during pregnancy in multiple sclerosis (dated by TCRdb to between 2018 and 2021). At the level of the whole study: The study examined how the T cell repertoire changed over the course of pregnancy in women with multiple sclerosis.

Library generation was performed with the immunoSEQ multiplex PCR assay. In its TCRdb copy, this immuneACCESS table keeps in-frame sequences only and misses some clones. Where compared with another copy, unresolved V genes explain less than half of these, and the others have no known cause. This sample lists 30,000 to 45,000 clones; 85% to 95% were detected once. The ten largest clones add up to around 1.2% of the sample. The cysteine opens and the phenylalanine closes a CDR3 of 15 amino acids. CDR3 DNA only is kept here, 45 bases in frame from base 1. Unmatched junction bases come to 11, with V trimmed by 6 bases and J by 6 bases. In the germline V gene, CDR1 corresponds to SGHAT and CDR2 to FQNNGV.

The V gene is TRBV11-2 and the J gene is TRBJ2-4; a stretch of 7 junction bases matches TRBD2. This receptor was identified in a female donor with multiple sclerosis, enrolled in a pregnancy study. Sequences were derived from peripheral blood, sampled before pregnancy. DNA sequence: TGTGCCAGCAGTCCCTCCCGGACTAGGGGAAACATTCAGTACTTC. This yields the protein CASSPSRTRGNIQYF.